These T cell receptor beta chains were read from a single sample in a study of control samples from healthy donors and cancer patients. Profiled with immunoSEQ multiplex PCR; TCRdb holds only in-frame clones, not every one. Of around 170,000 clones detected, more than 85% appear once; the ten largest clones hold approximately 0.7%. Input material: blood. All receptors derive from a woman in her thirties in good health. CDR3s include the opening cysteine and the closing phenylalanine or tryptophan. D genes are given only for firm matches. The size field is filled for only some rows; it gives once, few, many or a size class.

d_gene	abundance	v_gene	j_gene	CDR3aa	CDR3nt
TRBD1	NA	TRBV24-1	TRBJ2-1	CATSDGQGSSYNEQFF	TGTGCCACCAGTGATGGACAGGGGAGCTCCTACAATGAGCAGTTCTTC
TRBD2	NA	TRBV5-1	TRBJ2-1	CASSSRLAGDSYNEQFF	TGCGCCAGCAGCTCTAGACTAGCGGGGGACTCCTACAATGAGCAGTTCTTC
NA	NA	TRBV11-2	TRBJ2-3	CASSPSTVFNTQYF	TGTGCCAGCAGCCCCAGTACCGTCTTTAATACGCAGTATTTT
TRBD1	NA	TRBV6-5	TRBJ2-7	CASSHGQGGYEQYF	TGTGCCAGCAGTCACGGACAGGGGGGCTACGAGCAGTACTTC
NA	NA	TRBV28	TRBJ2-1	CASSRVRNNEQFF	TGTGCCAGCAGTAGAGTGAGGAATAATGAGCAGTTCTTC
TRBD2	once	TRBV4-1	TRBJ2-7	CASSQTAGVYEQYF	TGCGCCAGCAGCCAAACGGCGGGGGTCTACGAGCAGTACTTC
TRBD1	NA	TRBV27	TRBJ2-7	CASSRQGADYEQYF	TGTGCCAGCAGTCGACAGGGGGCAGACTACGAGCAGTACTTC
NA	NA	TRBV24-1	TRBJ1-5	CATSDPSTGSNQPQHF	TGTGCCACCAGTGACCCCTCCACAGGTTCCAATCAGCCCCAGCATTTT
TRBD1	NA	TRBV11-1	TRBJ2-7	CASSTLTGAYEQYF	TGTGCCAGCAGCACCTTAACAGGGGCCTACGAGCAGTACTTC
NA	NA	TRBV5-8	TRBJ2-7	CASSFTREQYF	TGTGCCAGCAGCTTTACCCGCGAGCAGTACTTC
TRBD1	NA	TRBV19	TRBJ1-2	CASSIAGTASGGYTF	TGTGCCAGTAGTATAGCGGGGACAGCCTCCGGCGGCTACACCTTC
TRBD2	NA	TRBV5-1	TRBJ2-3	CASRSLADTDTQYF	TGCGCCAGCAGGAGCCTAGCGGACACAGATACGCAGTATTTT
NA	NA	TRBV18	TRBJ2-1	CASSPTPSYNEQFF	TGTGCCAGCTCACCCACTCCCTCCTACAATGAGCAGTTCTTC
TRBD1	NA	TRBV30	TRBJ1-3	CARRGQGRTIYF	TGTGCCCGCCGGGGACAGGGGCGAACCATATATTTT
TRBD1	NA	TRBV3-1/TRBV3-2	TRBJ1-1	CASSLRTGKITEAFF	TGTGCCAGCAGCCTTAGGACAGGGAAAATCACTGAAGCTTTCTTT
NA	NA	TRBV27	TRBJ2-7	CASSLIPYEQYF	TGTGCCAGCAGTTTAATCCCCTACGAGCAGTACTTC
TRBD1	NA	TRBV7-6	TRBJ2-7	CASSKPGTGYYEQYF	TGTGCCAGCAGCAAACCCGGGACAGGGTACTACGAGCAGTACTTC
TRBD2	NA	TRBV2	TRBJ2-2	CASYDPSGRASVTGELFF	TGTGCCAGCTACGATCCTAGCGGGAGGGCTTCCGTCACCGGGGAGCTGTTTTTT
NA	NA	TRBV2	TRBJ2-2	CASRGQGFTGELFF	TGTGCCAGCCGGGGTCAGGGTTTTACCGGGGAGCTGTTTTTT
NA	NA	TRBV21-1	TRBJ1-4	CASSKFGVVHEKLFF	TGTGCCAGCAGCAAATTTGGGGTCGTACATGAAAAACTGTTTTTT
TRBD1	NA	TRBV14	TRBJ2-3	CASSLRGWADTQYF	TGTGCCAGCAGCCTCAGGGGGTGGGCAGATACGCAGTATTTT
TRBD1	NA	TRBV24-1	TRBJ2-2	CATSDPGQGYTGELFF	TGTGCCACCAGTGATCCCGGACAGGGTTACACCGGGGAGCTGTTTTTT
NA	NA	TRBV19	TRBJ2-6	CASSTKGAGANVLTF	TGTGCCAGTAGCACTAAGGGGGCTGGGGCCAACGTCCTGACTTTC
TRBD1	NA	TRBV15	TRBJ1-1	CATSTLRDRGRKTEAFF	TGTGCCACCAGCACTCTCCGGGACAGGGGGCGTAAAACTGAAGCTTTCTTT
NA	NA	TRBV2	TRBJ2-5	CASRTTGEKKTQYF	TGTGCCTCCCGGACCACCGGAGAGAAAAAGACCCAGTACTTC
TRBD1	NA	TRBV9	TRBJ2-3	CASSKWDRETDTQYF	TGTGCCAGCAGCAAGTGGGACAGGGAAACAGATACGCAGTATTTT
NA	NA	TRBV10-1	TRBJ2-5	CARAKNLQETQYF	TGCGCAAGGGCAAAAAATCTCCAAGAGACCCAGTACTTC
TRBD1	NA	TRBV6-2/TRBV6-3	TRBJ2-7	CASSFPGTEYEQYF	TGTGCCAGCAGTTTCCCAGGGACAGAATACGAGCAGTACTTC
TRBD2	once	TRBV6-1	TRBJ2-7	CASRDRDYYYEQYF	TGTGCCAGCAGAGATCGGGACTACTACTACGAGCAGTACTTC
TRBD2	NA	TRBV9	TRBJ2-3	CASSGTSGGGADTQYF	TGTGCCAGCAGCGGAACTAGCGGGGGGGGAGCAGATACGCAGTATTTT
NA	NA	TRBV11-2	TRBJ1-1	CASSPGGITEAFF	TGTGCCAGCAGCCCGGGAGGAATCACTGAAGCTTTCTTT
NA	NA	TRBV30	TRBJ2-3	CAWSPPQGLPSSTDTQYF	TGTGCCTGGAGTCCCCCGCAGGGACTCCCATCGAGCACAGATACGCAGTATTTT
NA	NA	TRBV19	TRBJ1-1	CASSLAVGGKTEAFF	TGTGCCAGTAGTCTCGCCGTTGGAGGTAAGACTGAAGCTTTCTTT
TRBD2	NA	TRBV30	TRBJ2-1	CAWSNLADNEQFF	TGTGCCTGGAGTAACCTAGCGGACAATGAGCAGTTCTTC
TRBD1	NA	TRBV29-1	TRBJ2-7	CSGGQGFSYEQYF	TGCAGCGGTGGACAGGGGTTCTCCTACGAGCAGTACTTC
NA	NA	TRBV13	TRBJ2-4	CASSLGLARNIQYF	TGTGCCAGCAGCTTAGGCCTAGCTCGTAACATTCAGTACTTC
TRBD2	NA	TRBV11-3	TRBJ2-2	CASSPRTSGPAGELFF	TGTGCCAGCAGCCCACGGACTAGCGGGCCTGCCGGGGAGCTGTTTTTT
NA	NA	TRBV2	TRBJ2-3	CATPRAALDTQYF	TGTGCCACCCCTCGGGCGGCCCTAGATACGCAGTATTTT
NA	NA	TRBV28	TRBJ1-2	CASSTGHRRYGYTF	TGTGCCAGCAGTACGGGACACCGGAGGTATGGCTACACCTTC
NA	NA	TRBV6-5	TRBJ1-1	CASSYGGLGNTEAFF	TGTGCCAGCAGTTATGGGGGGCTGGGGAACACTGAAGCTTTCTTT
TRBD1	NA	TRBV6-5	TRBJ1-5	CASRPQGEGQPQHF	TGTGCCAGCAGACCTCAGGGGGAGGGTCAGCCCCAGCATTTT
NA	NA	TRBV27	TRBJ2-2	CASSLSIPGELFF	TGTGCCAGCAGTTTATCCATCCCCGGGGAGCTGTTTTTT
TRBD1	NA	TRBV7-9	TRBJ2-3	CASKAGTGSTDTQYF	TGCGCCAGCAAGGCCGGGACAGGGAGCACAGATACGCAGTATTTT